These 29 T cell receptor beta chains came from one sample sequenced in a study of T cells in Graves' hyperthyroidism and ophthalmopathy. RNA transcripts yielded amplified TCR beta CDR3 regions. The HTBI set primed first-round TCR CDR3 RT-PCR. TCRdb re-called the multiplex PCR reads with MiXCR, one entry per CDR3 protein. The sample lists hundreds of thousands of distinct CDR3 sequences; more than 20% were seen once. Sequencing was carried out using blood. The receptors stem from a man younger than 40 with Graves' ophthalmopathy.

J is TRBJ2-5 and V is TRBV5-8, with TRBD1 identical over 11 bases. CDR1 is SGHTS, CDR2 YDEGEE, per germline. The CDR3 is made up of 15 amino acids. Trimming removed 3 bases from V and 7 bases from J; junction bases left unmatched: 8. CDR3 bases: TGTGCCAGCAGCTATCCGGGACAGGGGGTCGGGACCCAGTACTTC. This codes for CASSYPGQGVGTQYF.

This clonotype has more than one count but fewer than ten. The rearrangement links TRBV5-5 to TRBJ1-2; D is perhaps TRBD1 (5 bases). Per germline, CDR1 SGHKS and CDR2 YYEKEE (reference sequence). The CDR3 has 16 amino acids. V gave up 1 base and J gave up 1 base, with 14 bases separating them. CDR3 bases: TGTGCCAGCAGCTTGAGTAGCAGGGAATATAACTATGGCTACACCTTC. This sequence encodes CASSLSSREYNYGYTF.

A few counts support this clonotype. V usage is TRBV24-1 and J usage is TRBJ2-5; TRBD1 aligns across 11 bases. The CDR3 runs to 16 residues. V shed 3 bases, J shed 1 base, and the junction held 3 bases outside the gene matches. Germline loops: CDR1 KGHDR, CDR2 SFDVKD. CDR3 protein: CATSDRDRGGQETQYF. CDR3 bases: TGTGCCACCAGTGATCGGGACAGGGGGGGCCAAGAGACCCAGTACTTC.

The V gene is TRBV14, the J gene TRBJ2-3; D is perhaps TRBD1 or TRBD2 (5 bases each). In germline, CDR1 is SGHDN, CDR2 FVKESK. The CDR3 sequence is 16 residues long. V was clipped by 2 bases and J by 6 bases, with 18 bases between them. CDR3 region: CASSQFVSGPPDTQYF. The CDR3 nucleotides read TGTGCCAGCAGCCAATTTGTTTCGGGGCCACCGGATACGCAGTATTTT.

This clonotype was counted at least ten times. The chain recombines TRBV7-2 with TRBJ2-7; 9 bases map to TRBD1. The CDR3 runs to 14 residues. The V gene's germline CDR1 is SGHTA and CDR2 FQGNSA. J lost 5 bases, V lost 5 bases, and 7 bases had no gene match. In nucleotides, the CDR3 is TGTGCCAGCAGCCCATGGACAGGGGCAGACGAGCAGTACTTC. Translation gives CASSPWTGADEQYF.

This clonotype turned up a few times. The chain uses TRBV30 and TRBJ2-2, with D maybe TRBD1 (6 bases). V lost 5 bases and J lost 6, with 7 bases in between. CDR1 and CDR2 (germline): GTSNPN, SVGIG (reference sequence). There are 11 residues in the CDR3. In DNA form, the CDR3 reads TGTGCCTGGTCAGGGGCCGGGGAGCTGTTTTTT. Translated, it gives CAWSGAGELFF.

This clonotype occurred a few times. The V call is TRBV6-1, the J call TRBJ1-4; D possibly corresponds to TRBD1 (6 bases). Germline V gene data show CDR1 as MNHNS and CDR2 as SASEGT. The CDR3 consists of 14 residues. Between the trimmed V and J ends, which lost 5 bases and 5 bases, there was a span of 12 bases. Here the CDR3 DNA reads TGTGCCAGCAGTCCATGGCAGGGGAATGAAAAACTGTTTTTT. Amino acids: CASSPWQGNEKLFF.

The rearrangement links TRBV28 to TRBJ1-5; D uncertain. Per germline, CDR1 MDHEN and CDR2 SYDVKM. The CDR3 loop spans 12 amino acids. The V gene lost 7 bases and the J gene lost 4 bases, with 8 bases spanning the gap. CDR3 region: CASTGGNQPQHF. The CDR3, as DNA: TGTGCCAGCACAGGAGGAAATCAGCCCCAGCATTTT.

As DNA, the CDR3 is TGCAGTGCTACCCCTCAGGGGTTTGGCACAGATACGCAGTATTTT. This translates into CSATPQGFGTDTQYF. The V call is TRBV20-1, the J call TRBJ2-3, with a weak D call TRBD1 (6 bases). The V gene's germline CDR1 is DFQATT and CDR2 SNEGSKA (reference sequence). Trimming left V 4 bases short and J 1 base short, with 15 bases between. The CDR3 has 15 residues.

This rearrangement joins TRBV7-2 to TRBJ2-1; 7 nucleotides align to TRBD2. CDR1 and CDR2 from the germline V gene are SGHTA and FQGNSA. Trimming at V came to 3 bases and at J to 1 base, leaving 9 bases not matched to a gene. This CDR3 is built from 17 residues. The DNA for the CDR3 is TGTGCCAGCAGCTTGGGCGGGGGAAGGCCTTCCTACAATGAGCAGTTCTTC. It is translated as CASSLGGGRPSYNEQFF.

This clonotype was seen at least ten times. V is TRBV30 and J is TRBJ1-2; the match to TRBD1 covers 7 bases. The V segment lost 3 bases and the J segment 3 bases; nucleotides outside the gene matches: 7. There are 14 residues in the CDR3. Germline V gene data show CDR1 as GTSNPN and CDR2 as SVGIG (reference sequence). DNA of the CDR3: TGTGCCTGGAGGGAGACAGGGATGGACTATGGCTACACCTTC. Protein product: CAWRETGMDYGYTF.

This rearrangement joins TRBV6-2 or TRBV6-3 to TRBJ2-5, with D tentatively TRBD2 (6 bases). The ends were cut back, 6 bases at V and 5 bases at J, with 16 bases in the middle. The CDR3 covers 14 residues. In germline, CDR1 is MNHEY, CDR2 SVGEGT. The CDR3 sequence is CASSQPGVLETQYF. CDR3 nucleotides: TGTGCCAGCAGCCAACCGGGGGTCCTGGAGACCCAGTACTTC.

This clonotype showed up just a few times. The chain combines TRBV19 with TRBJ1-1; tentatively, D is TRBD1 (6 bases). The CDR3 is 15 amino acids. Germline lookup yields CDR1 LNHDA and CDR2 SQIVND (reference sequence). Trimming removed 3 bases at V and 4 bases at J, with 15 bases between. CDR3 in DNA: TGTGCCAGTAGTATCTTACCGGGACAAGGCACTGAAGCTTTCTTT. This translates into CASSILPGQGTEAFF. Complete variable domain (other parts from reference TRBV19 and TRBJ1-1): DGGITQSPKYLFRKEGQNVTLSCEQNLNHDAMYWYRQDPGQGLRLIYYSQIVNDFQKGDIAEGYSVSREKKESFPLTVTSAQKNPTAFYLCASSILPGQGTEAFFGQGTRLTVV.

The rearrangement links TRBV3-1 to TRBJ2-2, with 11 bases lining up with TRBD2. The length of the CDR3 is 14 residues. With V trimmed by 4 bases and J by 7 bases, 2 bases remained unmatched. Germline V CDR1 and CDR2: LGHDT, YNNKEL (reference sequence). The CDR3 reads CASSLGTSGGELFF. DNA for the CDR3: TGTGCCAGCAGCCTCGGGACTAGCGGCGGGGAGCTGTTTTTT. The whole variable domain, filled in from reference TRBV3-1 and TRBJ2-2, reads DTAVSQTPKYLVTQMGNDKSIKCEQNLGHDTMYWYKQDSKKFLKIMFSYNNKELIINETVPNRFSPKSPDKAHLNLHINSLELGDSAVYFCASSLGTSGGELFFGEGSRLTVL.

This clonotype has a count of ten or more. The rearrangement joins TRBV28 to TRBJ2-3, with 7 bases aligning to TRBD1. The CDR3 length is 11 residues. Germline assignment: CDR1 MDHEN and CDR2 SYDVKM. With 2 bases clipped from V and 13 bases from J, the junction kept 3 bases outside the gene matches. The CDR3 nucleotides read TGTGCCAGCAGTTTAGGGACAGCGGAGTATTTT. This encodes CASSLGTAEYF.

This clonotype was seen many times. The V and J genes are TRBV2 and TRBJ2-5, with D perhaps matching TRBD1 (5 bases). The germline V gene has CDR1 SNHLY and CDR2 FYNNEI. This CDR3 has 14 amino acids. Trimming removed 2 bases at V and 2 bases at J, with 9 bases between. In nucleotides, the CDR3 is TGTGCCAGCAGTGAACCGACAGCTCAAGAGACCCAGTACTTC. Amino acids: CASSEPTAQETQYF.

This clonotype was seen a handful of times. The chain uses TRBV7-6 and TRBJ2-7, with D hard to call. Trimming left V 5 bases short and J 6 bases short, with 11 bases between. The CDR3 contains 12 residues. Per the germline V gene, CDR1 is SGHVS and CDR2 is FNYEAQ. As DNA, the CDR3 is TGTGCCAGCAGCGACGGAACGGGCGAGCAGTACTTC. It translates to CASSDGTGEQYF.

This clonotype was seen a few times. The J gene is TRBJ2-5, the V gene TRBV7-9; D not resolved. This CDR3 has 12 amino acids. Trimming removed 11 bases from V and 0 bases from J, with 10 bases in between. Germline V gene sequence: CDR1 SEHNR, CDR2 FQNEAQ (reference sequence). The CDR3 nucleotides read TGTGCCCTATCCATGTACCAAGAGACCCAGTACTTC. It is translated as CALSMYQETQYF.

This clonotype occurred once. V gene TRBV9 combines with J gene TRBJ2-5; D not resolved. Trimming stripped 2 bases from V and 5 bases from J, with 10 bases between. CDR3 length equals 13 residues. CDR1 and CDR2 (germline): SGDLS, YYNGEE. The DNA for the CDR3 is TGTGCCAGCAGCGTCATGCCCCGGGAGACCCAGTACTTC. This translates into CASSVMPRETQYF.

This clonotype was detected ten times or more. The chain recombines TRBV3-1 with TRBJ2-5, with 7 bases that match TRBD2. The germline V gene has CDR1 LGHDT and CDR2 YNNKEL (reference sequence). The CDR3 spans 14 residues. Trimming cost V 8 bases and J 5 bases; bases outside gene matches: 11. CDR3 loop: CASQKTGGRETQYF. In nucleotides, the CDR3 is TGTGCCAGCCAGAAAACGGGGGGACGGGAGACCCAGTACTTC.

This clonotype was counted ten times or more. The chain employs TRBV20-1 and TRBJ2-1; 15 bases agree with TRBD2. CDR3 length: 16 amino acids. Trimming at V came to 1 base and at J to 3 bases, leaving 1 base not matched to a gene. In germline, CDR1 is DFQATT, CDR2 SNEGSKA (reference sequence). The CDR3 is CSARGTSGGGYNEQFF. CDR3 DNA: TGCAGTGCTAGAGGGACTAGCGGGGGGGGCTACAATGAGCAGTTCTTC.

This chain links TRBV29-1 with TRBJ2-7; 10 nucleotides line up with TRBD1. This CDR3 is built from 13 residues. V lost 4 bases and J lost 5; bases outside the gene matches: 5. Per germline, CDR1 SQVTM and CDR2 ANQGSEA. CDR3 in DNA: TGCAGCGTTGGGACAGGGGGTCCCGACGAGCAGTACTTC. It codes for CSVGTGGPDEQYF.

J is TRBJ2-5 and V is TRBV27; no definite D call. This CDR3 is built from 13 residues. V was clipped by 5 bases and J by 2 bases, with 9 bases between them. The germline CDR1 and CDR2 sequences are MNHEY and SMNVEV (reference sequence). In DNA form, the CDR3 reads TGTGCCAGCAGTATGGGTACGCAAGAGACCCAGTACTTC. This sequence encodes CASSMGTQETQYF.

The CDR3 reads CASREGQNTDTDTQYF. The CDR3 region has the DNA TGTGCCAGCAGGGAGGGACAGAATACCGACACAGATACGCAGTATTTT. This chain links TRBV6-1 with TRBJ2-3; D is possibly TRBD1 (7 bases). Trimming pared 6 bases from V and 2 bases from J, leaving 18 bases between. This CDR3 region has 16 residues. Per the germline V gene, CDR1 is MNHNS and CDR2 is SASEGT.

A few counts support this clonotype. V gene TRBV20-1 combines with J gene TRBJ2-5; 9 bases fit TRBD2. The length of the CDR3 is 16 residues. V gave up 3 bases and J gave up 2 bases; unmatched junction bases: 10. Germline CDR1 is DFQATT and CDR2 is SNEGSKA (reference sequence). The CDR3 loop is CSARTSGILVQETQYF. For the CDR3, the DNA is TGCAGTGCTAGGACTAGCGGTATCCTCGTGCAAGAGACCCAGTACTTC.

This sequence joins TRBV7-9 and TRBJ2-4, with a weak D call TRBD1 (6 bases). Looked up from germline, CDR1 is SEHNR and CDR2 is FQNEAQ (reference sequence). V dropped 1 base and J dropped 8 bases, with 15 bases sitting between them. This CDR3 comprises 15 residues. CDR3 amino acids: CASSLDTGYGDIQYF. CDR3 nucleotides: TGTGCCAGCAGCTTAGATACAGGGTATGGTGACATTCAGTACTTC.

As concerns this clonotype: A clone one base away is much larger, so this may be a read error. V usage is TRBV5-4 and J usage is TRBJ2-1; 7 nucleotides match TRBD2. CDR1 SGHNT and CDR2 YYREEE come from the germline V gene (reference sequence). The CDR3 extends over 15 amino acids. CDR3 in amino acids: CANSAAGVGYNEQFF. The CDR3 coding sequence is TGTGCCAACAGCGCTGCGGGAGTCGGGTACAATGAGCAGTTCTTC.

This clonotype was seen ten or more times. This rearrangement joins TRBV28 to TRBJ2-7; D is possibly TRBD1 (5 bases). Germline-derived CDR1 and CDR2 are MDHEN and SYDVKM. The CDR3 extends over 15 amino acids. V was shortened by 5 bases and J by 5 bases, with 19 bases between the two germline ends. The CDR3 is CASSRLGVRGHEQYF. The CDR3 nucleotides are TGTGCCAGCAGTCGTCTAGGGGTTCGAGGTCACGAGCAGTACTTC.

J is TRBJ2-3 and V is TRBV9; TRBD2 matches at 8 bases. The CDR3 sequence is 16 residues long. The V segment lost 0 bases and the J segment 0 bases; nucleotides outside the gene matches: 3. Germline CDR1 and CDR2: SGDLS and YYNGEE. CDR3 coding DNA: TGTGCCAGCAGCGTAGGGGTAGCGGGGAGCACAGATACGCAGTATTTT. Translation gives CASSVGVAGSTDTQYF. Complete variable domain (other parts from reference TRBV9 and TRBJ2-3): DSGVTQTPKHLITATGQRVTLRCSPRSGDLSVYWYQQSLDQGLQFLIQYYNGEERAKGNILERFSAQQFPDLHSELNLSSLELGDSALYFCASSVGVAGSTDTQYFGPGTRLTVL.